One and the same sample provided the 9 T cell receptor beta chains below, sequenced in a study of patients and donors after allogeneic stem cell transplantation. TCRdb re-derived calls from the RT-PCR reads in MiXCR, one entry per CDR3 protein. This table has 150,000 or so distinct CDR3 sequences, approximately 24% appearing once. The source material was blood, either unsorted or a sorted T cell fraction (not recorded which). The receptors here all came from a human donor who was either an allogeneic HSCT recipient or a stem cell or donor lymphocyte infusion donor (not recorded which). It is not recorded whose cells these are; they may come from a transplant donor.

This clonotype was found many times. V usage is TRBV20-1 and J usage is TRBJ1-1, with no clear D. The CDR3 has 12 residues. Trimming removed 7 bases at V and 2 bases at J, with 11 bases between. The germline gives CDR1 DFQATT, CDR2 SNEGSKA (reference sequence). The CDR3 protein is CSGLGANTEAFF. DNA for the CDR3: TGCAGTGGTTTAGGAGCTAACACTGAAGCTTTCTTT.

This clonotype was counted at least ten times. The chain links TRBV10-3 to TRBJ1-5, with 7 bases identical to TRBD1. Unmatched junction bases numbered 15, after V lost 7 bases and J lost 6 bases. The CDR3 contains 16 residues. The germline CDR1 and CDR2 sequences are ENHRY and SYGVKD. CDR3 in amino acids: CAINPPRDRLTQPQHF. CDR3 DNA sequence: TGTGCCATCAACCCTCCCCGGGACAGACTTACTCAGCCCCAGCATTTT.

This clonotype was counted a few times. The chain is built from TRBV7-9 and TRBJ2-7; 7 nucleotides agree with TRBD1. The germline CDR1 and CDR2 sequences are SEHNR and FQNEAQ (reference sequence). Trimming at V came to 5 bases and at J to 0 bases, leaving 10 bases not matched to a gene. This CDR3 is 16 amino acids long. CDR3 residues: CASSRDRVGHSYEQYF. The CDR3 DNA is TGTGCCAGCAGCAGAGACAGGGTAGGACACTCCTACGAGCAGTACTTC.

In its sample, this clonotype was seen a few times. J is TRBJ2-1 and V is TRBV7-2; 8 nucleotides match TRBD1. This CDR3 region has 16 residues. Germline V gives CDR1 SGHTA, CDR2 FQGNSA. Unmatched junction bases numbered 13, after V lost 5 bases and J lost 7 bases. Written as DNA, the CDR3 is TGTGCCAGCAGCAGACAGGGGTCACCCCTCGGGAATGAGCAGTTCTTC. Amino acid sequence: CASSRQGSPLGNEQFF.

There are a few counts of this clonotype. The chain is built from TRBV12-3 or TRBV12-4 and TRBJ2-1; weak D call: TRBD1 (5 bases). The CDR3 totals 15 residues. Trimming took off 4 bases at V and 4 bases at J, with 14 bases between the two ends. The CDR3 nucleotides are TGTGCCAGCAGTTCCCTCCCCAGGGTTTACAATGAGCAGTTCTTC. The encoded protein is CASSSLPRVYNEQFF.

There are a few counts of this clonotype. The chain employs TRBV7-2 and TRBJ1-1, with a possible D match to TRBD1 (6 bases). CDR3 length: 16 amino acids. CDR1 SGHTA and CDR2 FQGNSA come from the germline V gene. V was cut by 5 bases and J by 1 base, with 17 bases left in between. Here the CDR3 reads CASSQGGFLRNTEAFF. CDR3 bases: TGTGCCAGCAGCCAAGGGGGGTTTTTGAGGAACACTGAAGCTTTCTTT.

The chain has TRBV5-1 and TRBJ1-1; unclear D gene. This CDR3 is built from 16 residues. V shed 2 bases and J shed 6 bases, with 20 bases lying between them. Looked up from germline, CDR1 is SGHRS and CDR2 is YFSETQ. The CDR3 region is CASSLRVNRIDSEAFF. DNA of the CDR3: TGCGCCAGCAGCTTACGCGTCAATAGAATAGACTCTGAAGCTTTCTTT.

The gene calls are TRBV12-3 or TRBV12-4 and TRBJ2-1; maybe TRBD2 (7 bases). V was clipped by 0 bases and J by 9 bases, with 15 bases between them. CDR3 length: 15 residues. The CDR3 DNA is TGTGCCAGCAGTTTAGCGGGGGGGCTAGACAGTGAGCAGTTCTTC. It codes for CASSLAGGLDSEQFF.

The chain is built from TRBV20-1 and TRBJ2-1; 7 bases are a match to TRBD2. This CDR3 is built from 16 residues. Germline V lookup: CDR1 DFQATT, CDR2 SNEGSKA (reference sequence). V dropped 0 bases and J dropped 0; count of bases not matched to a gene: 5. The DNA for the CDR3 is TGCAGTGCTAGAGATGGGAGCGGGGACTCCTACAATGAGCAGTTCTTC. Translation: CSARDGSGDSYNEQFF.